The 5 T cell receptor beta chains below were found in one sample sequenced in a study of persistence of HIV-infected CD4 T cells. The immunoSEQ assay was version 4, run in survey mode. This table comes from immunoSEQ multiplex PCR, and its TCRdb copy is limited to in-frame clones, with some not included. The sample shows about 40,000 clones, around three quarters of them seen only once. An overlapping HIV-1 Gag peptide pool stimulated these cells at approximately 0.91 ug/peptide/mL. CD40L-negative CD69-negative CD45RO-high memory CD4+ T cells were sorted as populations depleted of antigen-responding cells. These receptors' antigens are unknown. Sequences were derived from CD4+ T cells sorted from PBMCs after approximately 19-hour stimulation, sampled from a patient who received antiretroviral therapy. The receptors stem from an adult man with HIV who was CMV-seropositive.

This clone was counted between two and nine times. This sequence joins TRBV18 and TRBJ1-6; 12 nucleotides agree with TRBD1. The germline V gene encodes CDR1 KGHSH and CDR2 LQKENI. The CDR3 has 17 amino acids. The ends lost 1 base at V and 10 bases at J; junction bases unmatched: 8. The CDR3 is CASSPLRGQGAYSPLHF. The CDR3 DNA reads as TGTGCCAGCTCACCACTTCGGGGACAGGGGGCATACTCACCCCTCCACTTT.

This chain joins TRBV10-3 and TRBJ1-2, with TRBD1 matching 11 bases. Germline V CDR1 and CDR2: ENHRY, SYGVKD. V gave up 10 bases and J gave up 8 bases; unmatched junction bases: 9. The CDR3 totals 13 residues. The CDR3 sequence is CASRDRGGSGYTF. CDR3 in DNA: TGTGCCAGCCGGGACAGGGGGGGTAGCGGCTACACCTTC.

There are a few counts of this clone. The chain combines TRBV28 with TRBJ2-7, with 7 nucleotides matching TRBD1. CDR1 and CDR2 from the germline V gene are MDHEN and SYDVKM. V shed 5 bases and J 3 bases; nucleotides not matched to a gene: 7. The CDR3 has 14 amino acids. The CDR3 loop reads CASSPQTGYYEQYF. The CDR3 region has the DNA TGTGCCAGCAGTCCCCAGACAGGGTACTACGAGCAGTACTTC.

CDR3 loop: CASSAGTPTGYGYTF. The CDR3, as DNA: TGTGCCAGCAGCGCCGGGACACCAACGGGGTATGGCTACACCTTC. The chain links TRBV9 to TRBJ1-2, with D possibly TRBD1 on 6 matching bases. Germline V gene lookup returns CDR1 SGDLS and CDR2 YYNGEE. Trimming removed 3 bases at V and 5 bases at J, with 17 bases between. This CDR3 is 15 amino acids long.

This chain connects TRBV27 to TRBJ1-1, with 8 bases identical to TRBD1. This CDR3 has 16 residues. Germline V gene lookup returns CDR1 MNHEY and CDR2 SMNVEV (reference sequence). Unmatched junction bases numbered 10, after V lost 4 bases and J lost 3 bases. For the CDR3, the DNA is TGTGCCAGCAGTTCCCATCGGACAGGGCTCGACACTGAAGCTTTCTTT. Translating gives CASSSHRTGLDTEAFF.